This section outlines one TCR beta chain sequence together with its context. Original analysis: Counts of nucleated cells, estimated from reference gene primer amplification, were obtained. Profiled with immunoSEQ multiplex PCR; TCRdb holds only in-frame clones, not every one. That table is the source of V, J and clone size, and D and trimming were worked out from the DNA. The table has around 70,000 clones, 75% seen once. The CDR3 is 17 amino acids. The V and J ends lost 1 base and 4 bases, in that order; junction bases with no gene match: 10. CDR1 LGHNA and CDR2 YNFKEQ come from the germline V gene. The data stem from a study of blood T cell repertoires in COVID-19. Study details: Specimens from acute and convalescent COVID-19 originated in the United States, Italy and Spain. The cDNA or gDNA used as material had been derived from T cells, B-cell-depleted T cells, or PBMCs.

The source of this sequence is a man between 65 and 85 years old with acute or convalescent COVID-19. Input material: peripheral blood. The chain is built from TRBV4-2 and TRBJ2-3; TRBD2 agrees at 8 bases. The CDR3 here is CASSQAGAGASPDTQYF. In DNA, the CDR3 is TGTGCCAGCAGCCAAGCCGGAGCGGGAGCCTCCCCAGATACGCAGTATTTT.